Following are 29 T cell receptor beta chains from one sample sequenced in a study of blood T cell repertoires in COVID-19. Assay used: immunoSEQ multiplex PCR; TCRdb lists only in-frame clones, some missing. The sample has under 200,000 clones; 70% to 90% are singletons. Material for sequencing was peripheral blood. All receptors derive from a man aged 18 to 30 with acute or convalescent COVID-19.

The sample holds one count of this clone. The chain carries TRBV5-4 and TRBJ2-3; 13 bases fit TRBD2. Unmatched junction bases numbered 14, after V lost 4 bases and J lost 6 bases. This CDR3 has 18 residues. CDR1 SGHNT and CDR2 YYREEE come from the germline V gene (reference sequence). Here the CDR3 reads CASSPGTSGIVSLDTQYF. The CDR3, as DNA: TGTGCCAGCAGCCCCGGGACTAGCGGGATCGTTTCTTTGGATACGCAGTATTTT.

This sequence joins TRBV12-3 or TRBV12-4 and TRBJ2-1; D is perhaps TRBD2 (5 bases). Trimming took off 3 bases at V and 5 bases at J, with 5 bases between the two ends. This CDR3 is built from 12 residues. This CDR3 is CASSLRDNEQFF. The CDR3 DNA is TGTGCCAGCAGTTTGAGGGACAATGAGCAGTTCTTC.

The chain uses TRBV15 and TRBJ1-4, with D unclear. Trimming took off 0 bases at V and 4 bases at J, with 6 bases between the two ends. From germline, CDR1 is LNHNV and CDR2 YYDKDF (reference sequence). This CDR3 spans 14 amino acids. DNA of the CDR3: TGTGCCACCAGCAGAGAGACAAGTAATGAAAAACTGTTTTTT. Its translation is CATSRETSNEKLFF.

V usage is TRBV23-1 and J usage is TRBJ1-1, with 9 bases identical to TRBD1. TRBV23-1 is given ORF status, its function remaining uncertain. The CDR3 is 14 residues long. V lost 5 bases, J lost 7 bases, and 8 bases stayed unmatched. The CDR3: CASSRDREGVEAFF. The DNA for the CDR3 is TGCGCCAGCAGTAGGGACAGGGAGGGGGTTGAAGCTTTCTTT.

This clone was seen once. The rearrangement links TRBV11-2 to TRBJ2-7; 7 bases match TRBD1. Germline V CDR1 and CDR2: SGHAT, FQNNGV. After removal of 5 bases from V and 2 bases from J, the junction contained 6 bases not matched to a gene. The CDR3 is 14 residues long. As DNA, the CDR3 is TGTGCCAGCAGCGAAGACAGGGATACCTACGAGCAGTACTTC. It yields the protein CASSEDRDTYEQYF. The full variable domain, in which reference TRBV11-2 and TRBJ2-7 provide the parts outside the CDR3, is EAGVAQSPRYKIIEKRQSVAFWCNPISGHATLYWYQQILGQGPKLLIQFQNNGVVDDSQLPKDRFSAERLKGVDSTLKIQPAKLEDSAVYLCASSEDRDTYEQYFGPGTRLTVT.

This chain uses TRBV4-1 with TRBJ1-2, with a tentative D call TRBD1 (6 bases). Per germline, CDR1 MGHRA and CDR2 YSYEKL. This CDR3 region has 15 residues. Trimming removed 3 bases at V and 0 bases at J, with 11 bases between. The CDR3 DNA is TGCGCCAGCAGCCAGACAGGTAGCACTAACTATGGCTACACCTTC. This encodes CASSQTGSTNYGYTF.

This chain connects TRBV10-3 to TRBJ2-3; 11 bases are a match to TRBD2. V shed 4 bases, J shed 5 bases, and the junction held 5 bases outside the gene matches. This CDR3 spans 15 amino acids. The germline CDR1 and CDR2 sequences are ENHRY and SYGVKD. Here the CDR3 reads CAISGSGGARDTQYF. For the CDR3, the DNA is TGTGCCATCAGTGGTAGCGGGGGGGCGAGAGATACGCAGTATTTT.

CDR3 coding DNA: TGTGCCAGCAGTGTCCAGGGGACCCAGTACTTC. Translated, it gives CASSVQGTQYF. J is TRBJ2-5 and V is TRBV25-1; D possibly corresponds to TRBD1 (5 bases). Trimming cost V 4 bases and J 7 bases, with 7 bases left between them. CDR1 MGHDK and CDR2 SYGVNS come from the germline V gene. The CDR3 loop spans 11 amino acids.

The chain is built from TRBV24-1 and TRBJ1-5, with D hard to call. This CDR3 contains 13 residues. V lost 4 bases and J lost 2, with 5 bases in between. Germline CDR1 is KGHDR and CDR2 is SFDVKD. The CDR3 coding sequence is TGTGCCACCAGTGACCTTGGCAATCAGCCCCAGCATTTT. Its protein product is CATSDLGNQPQHF.

V usage is TRBV27 and J usage is TRBJ2-1; 10 bases fit TRBD1. V lost 5 bases to trimming and J lost 4 bases; unmatched junction nucleotides: 5. There are 15 residues in the CDR3. Germline CDR1 reads MNHEY; CDR2 reads SMNVEV (reference sequence). CDR3 DNA: TGTGCCAGCAGTGGCGCGGGACAGGGGTACAATGAGCAGTTCTTC. It codes for CASSGAGQGYNEQFF.

The gene calls are TRBV5-6 and TRBJ1-5, with 7 bases aligning to TRBD1. V gave up 5 bases and J gave up 3 bases; unmatched junction bases: 11. The CDR3 length is 16 residues. Germline CDR1 and CDR2: SGHDT and YYEEEE. The CDR3 DNA sequence: TGTGCCAGCAGTCCTTCTAGAGGGGGCTACAATCAGCCCCAGCATTTT. Its translation is CASSPSRGGYNQPQHF.

In its sample, this clone was seen a few times. The rearrangement uses TRBV5-1 and TRBJ1-1, with TRBD1 matching 12 bases. CDR3 length equals 16 residues. Germline V gene sequence: CDR1 SGHRS, CDR2 YFSETQ. V was pared by 4 bases and J by 6 bases, with 10 bases of the junction left unmatched. CDR3 sequence: CASSPKPGQGAAEAFF. The CDR3, as DNA: TGCGCCAGCAGCCCGAAACCGGGACAGGGGGCGGCTGAAGCTTTCTTT.

V usage is TRBV30 and J usage is TRBJ2-7; TRBD2 matches at 9 bases. Germline V lookup: CDR1 GTSNPN, CDR2 SVGIG (reference sequence). V lost 5 bases to trimming and J lost 0 bases; unmatched junction nucleotides: 5. The CDR3 consists of 14 residues. DNA of the CDR3: TGTGCCTGGGGGACTAGCTGGCCCTCCTACGAGCAGTACTTC. It codes for CAWGTSWPSYEQYF.

Turning to this clone: Additional DNA sequences in this sample encode the identical CDR3. The chain employs TRBV6-4 and TRBJ2-3; TRBD1 might be the D (6 bases). This CDR3 region has 15 residues. V was clipped by 0 bases and J by 1 base, with 8 bases between them. Germline CDR1 and CDR2: MRHNA and SNTAGT. For the CDR3, the DNA is TGTGCCAGCAGTGACTCGTCAGGGGGCACAGATACGCAGTATTTT. Protein: CASSDSSGGTDTQYF.

The V and J genes are TRBV6-1 and TRBJ1-5, with D possibly matching TRBD1 (6 bases). Between the trimmed V and J ends, which lost 2 bases and 0 bases, there was a span of 14 bases. The V gene's germline CDR1 is MNHNS and CDR2 SASEGT. This CDR3 is 17 amino acids long. This CDR3 reads CASSEPKGGYSNQPQHF. For the CDR3, the DNA is TGTGCCAGCAGTGAACCAAAGGGGGGGTATAGCAATCAGCCCCAGCATTTT.

V and J are TRBV5-1 and TRBJ2-7, with D hard to call. The CDR3 extends over 12 amino acids. Germline CDR1 is SGHRS and CDR2 is YFSETQ. V lost 0 bases, J lost 6 bases, and 7 bases lay in between. CDR3 nucleotide sequence: TGCGCCAGCAGCTTGGACTTCCGCGAGCAGTACTTC. Amino acid sequence: CASSLDFREQYF.

This chain uses TRBV10-1 with TRBJ2-7; 8 bases align to TRBD1. CDR1 is WNHNN, CDR2 SYGVQD, per germline (reference sequence). V shed 2 bases, J shed 2 bases, and the junction held 5 bases outside the gene matches. The CDR3 is made up of 15 amino acids. The CDR3 reads CASSELRTGTYEQYF. CDR3 nucleotides: TGCGCCAGCAGTGAGCTGCGGACAGGGACCTACGAGCAGTACTTC.

The J gene is TRBJ1-3, the V gene TRBV7-8, with 10 bases fitting TRBD1. Losses at the gene ends were 5 bases for V and 2 bases for J; bases not matched to a gene: 0. CDR3 length: 14 residues. Looked up from germline, CDR1 is SGHVS and CDR2 is FQNEAQ. CDR3 bases: TGTGCCAGCAGCGGGACAGGGGCTGGAAACACCATATATTTT. Amino acids: CASSGTGAGNTIYF.

The gene calls are TRBV3-1 (or the pseudogene TRBV3-2) and TRBJ2-6; the match to TRBD1 covers 7 bases. The CDR3 consists of 17 residues. V lost 5 bases and J lost 0; bases outside the gene matches: 7. Per the germline V gene, CDR1 is LGHDT and CDR2 is YNNKEL (reference sequence). The CDR3 sequence: CASSKGQRNSGANVLTF. CDR3 coding DNA: TGTGCCAGCAGCAAGGGACAGAGAAACTCTGGGGCCAACGTCCTGACTTTC.

The rearrangement uses TRBV28 and TRBJ1-5; D is unresolved. This CDR3 region has 12 residues. The germline V gene has CDR1 MDHEN and CDR2 SYDVKM. V was cut by 5 bases and J by 3 bases, with 5 bases left in between. CDR3 amino acids: CASSINNQPQHF. The DNA for the CDR3 is TGTGCCAGCAGTATCAACAATCAGCCCCAGCATTTT.

The genes are TRBV4-2 and TRBJ2-3; 9 nucleotides agree with TRBD2. CDR1 LGHNA and CDR2 YNFKEQ come from the germline V gene. Trimming took 4 bases from V and 4 from J; bases not matched to a gene: 9. The CDR3 sequence is 16 residues long. CDR3 sequence (DNA): TGTGCCAGCAGCCCATGGGTGGCGGGGGGGTCAGATACGCAGTATTTT. Protein: CASSPWVAGGSDTQYF.

The gene calls are TRBV7-2 and TRBJ2-1, with a tentative D call TRBD1 (6 bases). CDR3 length: 16 residues. In germline, CDR1 is SGHTA, CDR2 FQGNSA. V was pared by 3 bases and J by 7 bases, with 19 bases between. CDR3 residues: CASSFLGRGPINEQFF. Written as DNA, the CDR3 is TGTGCCAGCAGCTTTTTGGGCAGGGGCCCAATAAATGAGCAGTTCTTC. Full variable domain (outside the CDR3, taken from reference TRBV7-2 and TRBJ2-1): GAGVSQSPSNKVTEKGKDVELRCDPISGHTALYWYRQSLGQGLEFLIYFQGNSAPDKSGLPSDRFSAERTGGSVSTLTIQRTQQEDSAVYLCASSFLGRGPINEQFFGPGTRLTVL.

The chain couples TRBV7-9 to TRBJ2-5; TRBD1 matches at 9 bases. The trim removed 6 bases at V and 5 bases at J, leaving 13 bases unmatched. CDR1 is SEHNR, CDR2 FQNEAQ, per germline (reference sequence). The CDR3 contains 16 residues. The CDR3 protein is CASSSRRTGARETQYF. As DNA, the CDR3 is TGTGCCAGCAGTTCCAGGAGGACAGGGGCAAGGGAGACCCAGTACTTC.

This clone was found once. The CDR3 DNA follows: TGTGCCAGCAGTGACGGGGCAGGAGAGACCCAGTACTTC. Amino acid sequence: CASSDGAGETQYF. V and J are TRBV6-4 and TRBJ2-5; D may be TRBD1 (5 bases). V lost 2 bases and J lost 4, with 8 bases in between. CDR1 MRHNA and CDR2 SNTAGT come from the germline V gene. The CDR3 has 13 residues.

V and J are TRBV25-1 and TRBJ1-5; the D gene is possibly TRBD1 (6 bases). This CDR3 has 14 amino acids. The germline V gene has CDR1 MGHDK and CDR2 SYGVNS. V was trimmed by 6 bases and J by 7 bases, leaving 16 bases between them. The CDR3 here is CASRDREGEQPQHF. CDR3 DNA: TGTGCCAGCAGGGACCGAGAGGGGGAACAGCCCCAGCATTTT.

The chain is built from TRBV5-6 and TRBJ2-2; 11 bases are shared with TRBD2. CDR1 SGHDT and CDR2 YYEEEE come from the germline V gene. Trimming at V came to 3 bases and at J to 2 bases, leaving 6 bases not matched to a gene. CDR3 length: 17 residues. The chain's CDR3 is CASSSLAGGFNTGELFF. Here the CDR3 DNA reads TGTGCCAGCAGCTCCCTAGCGGGGGGATTTAACACCGGGGAGCTGTTTTTT.

The chain carries TRBV6-6 and TRBJ2-3, with 8 nucleotides matching TRBD2. Germline CDR1 is MNHNY and CDR2 is SVGAGI (reference sequence). V lost 2 bases and J lost 0; bases outside the gene matches: 4. CDR3 size: 16 residues. CDR3: CASSYRGGPSTDTQYF. Written as DNA, the CDR3 is TGTGCCAGCAGTTACCGGGGGGGCCCAAGCACAGATACGCAGTATTTT.

J is TRBJ2-7 and V is TRBV7-9, with a weak D call TRBD1 (5 bases). CDR1 and CDR2 (germline): SEHNR, FQNEAQ (reference sequence). The V and J ends lost 8 bases and 1 base respectively, with 9 bases between them. This CDR3 is built from 12 residues. The DNA for the CDR3 is TGTGCCAGCGGGGCCAAGTCCTACGAGCAGTACTTC. Translated: CASGAKSYEQYF.

This chain connects TRBV2 to TRBJ2-7; TRBD2 matches at 12 bases. The junction had 2 bases not matched to a gene; V was cut back by 5 bases and J by 0 bases. This CDR3 has 15 amino acids. Germline V lookup: CDR1 SNHLY, CDR2 FYNNEI. The CDR3 sequence: CASSTGLAGSYEQYF. CDR3 nucleotide sequence: TGTGCCAGCAGTACGGGACTAGCGGGCTCCTACGAGCAGTACTTC.